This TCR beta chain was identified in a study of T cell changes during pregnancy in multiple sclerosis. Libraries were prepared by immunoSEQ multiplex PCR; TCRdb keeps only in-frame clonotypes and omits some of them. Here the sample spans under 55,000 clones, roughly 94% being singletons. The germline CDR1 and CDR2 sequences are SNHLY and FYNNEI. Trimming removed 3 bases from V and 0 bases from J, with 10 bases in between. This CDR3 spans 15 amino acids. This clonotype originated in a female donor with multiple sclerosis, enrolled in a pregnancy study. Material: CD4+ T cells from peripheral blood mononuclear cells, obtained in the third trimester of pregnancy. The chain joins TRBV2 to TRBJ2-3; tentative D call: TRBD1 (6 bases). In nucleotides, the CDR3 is TGTGCCAGCAGTGATCCAGGGGTTAGCACAGATACGCAGTATTTT. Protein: CASSDPGVSTDTQYF.